These 18 T cell receptor beta chains share one sample of origin, sequenced in a study of Graves' ophthalmopathy and Graves' hyperthyroidism. Investigators amplified TCR beta CDR3 regions from RNA transcripts. Scientists carried out first-round RT-PCR using HTBI primers and then a second-round multiplex PCR. TCRdb re-called the multiplex PCR reads through MiXCR, storing one row per CDR3 protein. Altogether 200,000 to 250,000 distinct CDR3 sequences are present, about 22% being singletons, with the ten largest covering about 46%. Sequenced: peripheral blood. The receptors were gathered from a woman between 45 and 65 years old with Graves' ophthalmopathy.

This clonotype was observed at least ten times. This chain connects TRBV7-2 to TRBJ2-5; 8 nucleotides match TRBD2. The CDR3 spans 15 residues. Per the germline V gene, CDR1 is SGHTA and CDR2 is FQGNSA. V trimming: 5 bases; J trimming: 5 bases; junction bases outside the gene matches: 10. CDR3 amino acids: CASSPSAGGWETQYF. CDR3 bases: TGTGCCAGCAGCCCGTCTGCGGGAGGATGGGAGACCCAGTACTTC.

This clonotype was recorded at least ten times. The rearrangement uses TRBV7-8 and TRBJ2-7; D gene unclear. The germline V gene encodes CDR1 SGHVS and CDR2 FQNEAQ. V was shortened by 1 base and J by 2 bases, with 12 bases between the two germline ends. The CDR3 has 15 residues. The CDR3 loop reads CASSLGGATTYEQYF. The CDR3 DNA is TGTGCCAGCAGCTTAGGAGGAGCCACCACCTACGAGCAGTACTTC.

This clonotype was recorded many times. The chain employs TRBV28 and TRBJ1-2, with 9 bases lining up with TRBD1. With V trimmed by 6 bases and J by 6 bases, 11 bases remained unmatched. CDR1 MDHEN and CDR2 SYDVKM come from the germline V gene. The CDR3 is made up of 15 amino acids. The CDR3 DNA reads TGTGCCAGCAGAAGGACAGGGGCCCGCGTCAATGGCTACACCTTC. This gives the protein CASRRTGARVNGYTF.

This clonotype has at least ten counts. V gene TRBV6-5 combines with J gene TRBJ2-2, with 10 positions matching TRBD2. The germline CDR1 and CDR2 sequences are MNHEY and SVGAGI. Trimming at V came to 2 bases and at J to 6 bases, leaving 6 bases not matched to a gene. The CDR3 is 16 amino acids. The CDR3: CASSYNPGTSAGELFF. In DNA, the CDR3 is TGTGCCAGCAGTTACAACCCCGGGACTAGCGCCGGGGAGCTGTTTTTT.

A note on this clonotype: A much larger clone is a single base away; this may be a read error. This sequence joins TRBV5-6 and TRBJ1-2; no clear D gene. The germline V gene has CDR1 SGHDT and CDR2 YYEEEE. The CDR3 sequence is 14 residues long. V was shortened by 3 bases and J by 2 bases, with 11 bases between the two germline ends. The CDR3 nucleotides are TGTGCCAGCAGCTCGAACGGACCAAACTATGGCTACACCTTC. Its protein is CASSSNGPNYGYTF.

The chain recombines TRBV6-1 with TRBJ2-7; D is perhaps TRBD2 (5 bases). V was shortened by 6 bases and J by 7 bases, with 13 bases between the two germline ends. This CDR3 contains 12 residues. Germline-derived CDR1 and CDR2 are MNHNS and SASEGT. The CDR3 bases are TGTGCCAGCAGCTCCGGGGTATCAGAGCAGTACTTC. Its translation: CASSSGVSEQYF.

This clonotype is a singleton in its sample. This chain uses TRBV24-1 with TRBJ2-5; 8 bases line up with TRBD2. V was clipped by 3 bases and J by 0 bases; unmatched bases: 11. The CDR3 covers 18 residues. The germline V gene encodes CDR1 KGHDR and CDR2 SFDVKD. In nucleotides, the CDR3 is TGTGCCACCAGTGATCCAGTGGCGGGGGGCCAGTACCAAGAGACCCAGTACTTC. This sequence encodes CATSDPVAGGQYQETQYF.

The gene calls are TRBV28 and TRBJ2-7, with D tentatively TRBD1 (6 bases). V was clipped by 7 bases and J by 3 bases, with 16 bases between them. CDR1 and CDR2 (germline): MDHEN, SYDVKM. CDR3 length: 14 amino acids. The CDR3 nucleotides are TGTGCCAGCACCCTAGGGGGTTATAACTACGAGCAGTACTTC. It translates to CASTLGGYNYEQYF.

This clonotype showed up many times. The V and J genes are TRBV10-3 and TRBJ2-7; possibly TRBD2 for D (7 bases). V was pared by 2 bases and J by 3 bases, with 11 bases between. There are 14 residues in the CDR3. CDR1 is ENHRY, CDR2 SYGVKD, per germline. The CDR3: CAISERGGVYEQYF. CDR3 nucleotides: TGTGCCATCAGTGAGAGAGGGGGGGTCTACGAGCAGTACTTC.

This clonotype was recorded many times. The J gene is TRBJ2-5, the V gene TRBV29-1; 13 nucleotides line up with TRBD2. The ends lost 6 bases at V and 5 bases at J; junction bases unmatched: 6. The CDR3 totals 14 residues. Germline CDR1 reads SQVTM; CDR2 reads ANQGSEA. The CDR3 protein is CSVGLAGRRETQYF. The CDR3 DNA reads TGCAGCGTGGGACTAGCGGGAAGAAGGGAGACCCAGTACTTC.

This clonotype was counted many times. The chain combines TRBV14 with TRBJ1-1; 8 bases agree with TRBD1. The germline gives CDR1 SGHDN, CDR2 FVKESK. The CDR3 runs 15 residues. The V and J ends lost 0 bases and 5 bases, in that order; junction bases with no gene match: 5. The chain's CDR3 is CASSQDQGAGTEAFF. The DNA of the CDR3 is TGTGCCAGCAGCCAAGATCAGGGGGCAGGGACTGAAGCTTTCTTT.

Many counts were recorded for this clonotype. The V and J genes are TRBV3-1 and TRBJ2-5; possible D gene TRBD2, 5 bases. Trimming shortened V by 5 bases and J by 5 bases, and 12 bases separated the two germline ends. This CDR3 spans 13 amino acids. Looked up from germline, CDR1 is LGHDT and CDR2 is YNNKEL (reference sequence). Here the CDR3 reads CASSGWWRETQYF. The CDR3 bases are TGTGCCAGCAGCGGTTGGTGGAGGGAGACCCAGTACTTC.

At least ten counts were recorded for this clonotype. V gene TRBV9 combines with J gene TRBJ1-1; no clear D gene. The CDR3 covers 13 residues. Germline V lookup: CDR1 SGDLS, CDR2 YYNGEE. The V and J ends lost 2 bases and 0 bases respectively, with 5 bases between them. In nucleotides, the CDR3 is TGTGCCAGCAGCGTTAAGATGAACACTGAAGCTTTCTTT. Translation: CASSVKMNTEAFF. Variable domain in full (rest from reference TRBV9 and TRBJ1-1): DSGVTQTPKHLITATGQRVTLRCSPRSGDLSVYWYQQSLDQGLQFLIQYYNGEERAKGNILERFSAQQFPDLHSELNLSSLELGDSALYFCASSVKMNTEAFFGQGTRLTVV.

The chain joins TRBV30 to TRBJ1-6, with TRBD1 identical over 8 bases. The CDR3 totals 14 residues. The ends lost 4 bases at V and 6 bases at J; junction bases unmatched: 5. The germline gives CDR1 GTSNPN, CDR2 SVGIG (reference sequence). This CDR3 is CAWTPGQVNSPLHF. The CDR3 DNA sequence: TGTGCCTGGACTCCGGGACAGGTTAATTCACCCCTCCACTTT.

Many counts were recorded for this clonotype. The V call is TRBV7-9, the J call TRBJ1-5; possible D gene TRBD1, 5 bases. V was clipped by 1 base and J by 6 bases, with 16 bases between them. CDR1 and CDR2 from the germline V gene are SEHNR and FQNEAQ (reference sequence). There are 16 residues in the CDR3. The CDR3 DNA reads as TGTGCCAGCAGCTTAGTCGGTGCAGGGATAGGTCAGCCCCAGCATTTT. Its translation is CASSLVGAGIGQPQHF. Full variable domain (rest looked up from reference TRBV7-9 and TRBJ1-5): DTGVSQNPRHKITKRGQNVTFRCDPISEHNRLYWYRQTLGQGPEFLTYFQNEAQLEKSRLLSDRFSAERPKGSFSTLEIQRTEQGDSAMYLCASSLVGAGIGQPQHFGDGTRLSIL.

The chain recombines TRBV28 with TRBJ2-5; 7 nucleotides align to TRBD2. Per germline, CDR1 MDHEN and CDR2 SYDVKM. V gave up 3 bases and J gave up 4 bases; unmatched junction bases: 5. The CDR3 totals 14 residues. The CDR3 DNA sequence: TGTGCCAGCAGTTTTCGAGGGGAGGGAGAGACCCAGTACTTC. It translates to CASSFRGEGETQYF.

Many counts were recorded for this clonotype. V and J are TRBV7-2 and TRBJ1-2; 7 positions match TRBD1. V lost 0 bases to trimming and J lost 3 bases; unmatched junction nucleotides: 4. The CDR3 sequence is 15 residues long. Germline CDR1 and CDR2: SGHTA and FQGNSA. The CDR3 sequence: CASSLAARGDYGYTF. The DNA of the CDR3 is TGTGCCAGCAGCTTAGCGGCCAGGGGGGACTATGGCTACACCTTC.

This clonotype was counted many times. This chain uses TRBV19 with TRBJ2-2, with D perhaps being TRBD1 or TRBD2 (6 bases each). The V gene's germline CDR1 is LNHDA and CDR2 SQIVND (reference sequence). This CDR3 comprises 16 residues. V was pared by 2 bases and J by 4 bases, with 14 bases between. In DNA, the CDR3 is TGTGCCAGTAGTATAAGGAGCGGAGGGGGCACCGGGGAGCTGTTTTTT. Protein product: CASSIRSGGGTGELFF.